Described below is a single T cell receptor beta chain sequence and its context. Its antigen is unidentified. This entry is derived from a study of cytomegalovirus exposure and HLA in healthy donors. Study background: Unique TCRs numbering some 77 million, obtained from HLA-typed donors, made up an early data release.

V lost 6 bases and J lost 6, with 14 bases in between. The CDR3 totals 13 residues. Germline loops: CDR1 KGHSH, CDR2 LQKENI. PCR used 60 Vbeta primers and 13 Jbeta primers. The repertoire was sequenced with immunoSEQ multiplex PCR; TCRdb's copy has only in-frame clones and lacks some. The table records approximately 170,000 clones, approximately 80% of them present only once. Notes on the study in general: Analysis performed later showed TCR beta chains linked to HLA being more clonally expanded than equally common others. Across all donors, roughly uniform sequencing depth was an assumption of the presence/absence analyses. A later look showed TCR association rates differing by HLA locus, highest for DRB1 and lowest for HLA-C.

The sequenced sample consisted of PBMCs. The chain combines TRBV18 with TRBJ1-2; D remains ambiguous. The sequence was collected from a boy younger than 10 in good health and CMV-seronegative. CDR3 DNA: TGTGCCAGCTCTCGGGAGGGAGCAGATGGCTACACCTTC. Protein: CASSREGADGYTF.